What follows are 21 T cell receptor beta chains derived from one specimen sequenced in a study of cytomegalovirus exposure and HLA in healthy donors (TCRdb year 2017). Receptor libraries were prepared by the immunoSEQ multiplex PCR assay. For the multiplex PCR, a mixture combining 60 forward primers for TCR Vbeta segments and 13 reverse primers for TCR Jbeta segments was used. Held by TCRdb, this immuneACCESS table contains in-frame sequences only and omits some clones. Under half of the omission traces to an unresolved V gene where checked; the cause of the rest is unknown. Here the sample has around 150,000 clones; 80% occur a single time. The ten largest clones represent roughly 14% of the sample. The sample taken for sequencing was PBMCs. The receptors derive from a woman aged 40 to 49 in good health and CMV-seronegative.

V usage is TRBV4-1 and J usage is TRBJ1-4; 7 bases map to TRBD1. Germline CDR1 and CDR2: MGHRA and YSYEKL. CDR3 length equals 15 residues. With V trimmed by 1 base and J by 7 bases, 6 bases remained unmatched. The CDR3 loop is CASSQVFAGGEKLFF. The DNA of the CDR3 is TGCGCCAGCAGCCAAGTGTTCGCAGGGGGTGAAAAACTGTTTTTT.

This clone showed up just once. The J gene is TRBJ2-1, the V gene TRBV6-1; D might be TRBD1 (5 bases). The CDR3 spans 15 residues. Trimming stripped 3 bases from V and 0 bases from J, with 9 bases between. CDR1 is MNHNS and CDR2 is SASEGT in the germline V gene. CDR3 residues: CASSELTDSYNEQFF. DNA for the CDR3: TGTGCCAGCAGTGAGTTGACAGACTCCTACAATGAGCAGTTCTTC.

CDR3 protein: CAITQSGGTYNEQFF. In nucleotides, the CDR3 is TGTGCCATCACGCAAAGCGGGGGGACCTACAATGAGCAGTTCTTC. The V call is TRBV10-3, the J call TRBJ2-1; 9 nucleotides align to TRBD2. The CDR3 has 15 residues. Germline V CDR1 and CDR2: ENHRY, SYGVKD. Germline trimming cut 7 bases from V and 2 bases from J; bases unmatched to any gene: 6.

The rearrangement joins TRBV7-9 to TRBJ1-6; D remains unclear. Between the trimmed V and J ends, which lost 5 bases and 3 bases, there was a span of 14 bases. The germline CDR1 and CDR2 sequences are SEHNR and FQNEAQ (reference sequence). This CDR3 has 16 amino acids. CDR3 protein: CASSITPSNYNSPLHF. CDR3 nucleotides: TGTGCCAGCAGCATTACACCTTCAAACTATAATTCACCCCTCCACTTT.

V gene TRBV5-6 combines with J gene TRBJ2-7, with D possibly TRBD1 on 6 matching bases. From germline, CDR1 is SGHDT and CDR2 YYEEEE. The CDR3 has 14 residues. Trimming stripped 5 bases from V and 1 base from J, with 13 bases between. DNA of the CDR3: TGTGCCAGCAGTGGGACATTCTATTCCTACGAGCAGTACTTC. Amino acid sequence: CASSGTFYSYEQYF.

This clone has more than one count but fewer than ten. The J gene is TRBJ2-1, the V gene TRBV6-4, with 7 bases that match TRBD1. This CDR3 region has 14 residues. CDR1 and CDR2 (germline): MRHNA, SNTAGT. V lost 4 bases to trimming and J lost 9 bases; unmatched junction nucleotides: 9. The CDR3 sequence: CASSGTGEGTEQFF. CDR3 sequence (DNA): TGTGCCAGCAGTGGGACAGGCGAGGGTACTGAGCAGTTCTTC.

The sample holds a few counts of this clone. The rearrangement joins TRBV11-2 to TRBJ2-2, with a tentative D call TRBD2 (6 bases). V lost 4 bases and J lost 3, with 15 bases in between. Per germline, CDR1 SGHAT and CDR2 FQNNGV. The CDR3 covers 16 residues. CDR3 sequence (DNA): TGTGCCAGCAGCTCTACCTCGGGGGTCGACACCGGGGAGCTGTTTTTT. It is translated as CASSSTSGVDTGELFF.

The J gene is TRBJ1-5, the V gene TRBV18; 10 nucleotides agree with TRBD1. V was clipped by 2 bases and J by 6 bases; unmatched bases: 4. This CDR3 spans 15 amino acids. Germline-derived CDR1 and CDR2 are KGHSH and LQKENI. The chain's CDR3 is CASSPRDRGGQPQHF. Written as DNA, the CDR3 is TGTGCCAGCTCACCAAGGGACAGGGGCGGTCAGCCCCAGCATTTT. Full variable domain (outside the CDR3, taken from reference TRBV18 and TRBJ1-5): NAGVMQNPRHLVRRRGQEARLRCSPMKGHSHVYWYRQLPEEGLKFMVYLQKENIIDESGMPKERFSAEFPKEGPSILRIQQVVRGDSAAYFCASSPRDRGGQPQHFGDGTRLSIL.

The chain couples TRBV28 to TRBJ1-1, with a weak D call TRBD1 (6 bases). V lost 5 bases, J lost 4 bases, and 14 bases lay in between. Germline CDR1 MDHEN, CDR2 SYDVKM. This CDR3 region has 14 residues. CDR3 region: CASSSHRDGTEAFF. CDR3 nucleotide sequence: TGTGCCAGCAGTAGCCACAGGGATGGCACTGAAGCTTTCTTT. Full variable domain (outside the CDR3, taken from reference TRBV28 and TRBJ1-1): DVKVTQSSRYLVKRTGEKVFLECVQDMDHENMFWYRQDPGLGLRLIYFSYDVKMKEKGDIPEGYSVSREKKERFSLILESASTNQTSMYLCASSSHRDGTEAFFGQGTRLTVV.

This clone was detected only once. The V gene is TRBV5-1, the J gene TRBJ2-3; D unclear. Germline V gene sequence: CDR1 SGHRS, CDR2 YFSETQ. The CDR3 is 15 residues long. V was shortened by 3 bases and J by 0 bases, with 11 bases between the two germline ends. In DNA, the CDR3 is TGCGCCAGCAGCTCCTTTAGTACTAGCACAGATACGCAGTATTTT. Translated: CASSSFSTSTDTQYF.

This chain connects TRBV19 to TRBJ1-5, with 11 nucleotides matching TRBD1. Germline values: CDR1 LNHDA, CDR2 SQIVND (reference sequence). The length of the CDR3 is 16 residues. The junction had 5 bases not matched to a gene; V was cut back by 0 bases and J by 7 bases. The CDR3 reads CASSIDAGTGGQPQHF. The CDR3 DNA follows: TGTGCCAGTAGTATAGACGCTGGGACAGGGGGACAGCCCCAGCATTTT. Combining the CDR3 with reference TRBV19 and TRBJ1-5 gives the whole variable domain DGGITQSPKYLFRKEGQNVTLSCEQNLNHDAMYWYRQDPGQGLRLIYYSQIVNDFQKGDIAEGYSVSREKKESFPLTVTSAQKNPTAFYLCASSIDAGTGGQPQHFGDGTRLSIL.

The chain couples TRBV11-2 to TRBJ2-2; TRBD1 agrees at 7 bases. With 5 bases clipped from V and 1 base from J, the junction kept 4 bases outside the gene matches. The CDR3 has 15 residues. Germline V CDR1 and CDR2: SGHAT, FQNNGV. The CDR3: CASSAYRGNTGELFF. CDR3 nucleotide sequence: TGTGCCAGCAGCGCCTACAGGGGGAACACCGGGGAGCTGTTTTTT. Drawing the rest from reference TRBV11-2 and TRBJ2-2, the complete variable domain is EAGVAQSPRYKIIEKRQSVAFWCNPISGHATLYWYQQILGQGPKLLIQFQNNGVVDDSQLPKDRFSAERLKGVDSTLKIQPAKLEDSAVYLCASSAYRGNTGELFFGEGSRLTVL.

This chain uses TRBV19 with TRBJ2-7, with a possible D match to TRBD1 (6 bases). Germline-derived CDR1 and CDR2 are LNHDA and SQIVND (reference sequence). The germline V and J ends were trimmed by 1 base and 6 bases, with 13 bases remaining between them. The CDR3 runs 14 residues. This CDR3 is CASSIGPGAGEQYF. In nucleotides, the CDR3 is TGTGCCAGTAGTATAGGGCCAGGGGCTGGCGAGCAGTACTTC. The full variable domain, in which reference TRBV19 and TRBJ2-7 provide the parts outside the CDR3, is DGGITQSPKYLFRKEGQNVTLSCEQNLNHDAMYWYRQDPGQGLRLIYYSQIVNDFQKGDIAEGYSVSREKKESFPLTVTSAQKNPTAFYLCASSIGPGAGEQYFGPGTRLTVT.

The V gene is TRBV28, the J gene TRBJ2-2; D is ambiguous. The CDR3 contains 15 residues. V was shortened by 3 bases and J by 2 bases, with 10 bases between the two germline ends. In germline, CDR1 is MDHEN, CDR2 SYDVKM. The CDR3 loop is CASSFVRINTGELFF. CDR3 bases: TGTGCCAGCAGTTTCGTGAGGATTAACACCGGGGAGCTGTTTTTT.

The CDR3 is CASSQDGGRTDTQYF. The DNA for the CDR3 is TGTGCCAGCAGCCAGGACGGCGGGAGAACAGATACGCAGTATTTT. The chain has TRBV7-6 and TRBJ2-3; TRBD2 matches at 7 bases. V was clipped by 5 bases and J by 3 bases; unmatched bases: 8. The CDR3 covers 15 residues. In germline, CDR1 is SGHVS, CDR2 FNYEAQ.

The V and J genes are TRBV19 and TRBJ1-2; TRBD1 matches 7 bases. The V segment lost 7 bases and the J segment 4 bases; nucleotides outside the gene matches: 3. The CDR3 totals 12 residues. The germline V gene has CDR1 LNHDA and CDR2 SQIVND (reference sequence). CDR3 protein: CASTTGAYGYTF. In DNA form, the CDR3 reads TGTGCCAGTACCACAGGGGCCTATGGCTACACCTTC. Complete variable domain (other parts from reference TRBV19 and TRBJ1-2): DGGITQSPKYLFRKEGQNVTLSCEQNLNHDAMYWYRQDPGQGLRLIYYSQIVNDFQKGDIAEGYSVSREKKESFPLTVTSAQKNPTAFYLCASTTGAYGYTFGSGTRLTVV.

This clone was detected only once. The chain carries TRBV19 and TRBJ1-4; TRBD1 is a possible D gene (6 bases). The CDR3 runs to 13 residues. Germline assignment: CDR1 LNHDA and CDR2 SQIVND (reference sequence). The V end was cut by 5 bases, the J end by 8 bases, with 12 bases between. The CDR3 DNA reads as TGTGCCAGTAGTTCCCGCAGGGGCGAAAAACTGTTTTTT. This codes for CASSSRRGEKLFF.

The chain combines TRBV4-1 with TRBJ2-1; D might be TRBD1 (6 bases). Trimming removed 4 bases at V and 4 bases at J, with 14 bases between. Germline loops: CDR1 MGHRA, CDR2 YSYEKL. The CDR3 sequence is 15 residues long. CDR3 sequence: CASSPPTGEYNEQFF. The CDR3 DNA reads TGCGCCAGCAGCCCCCCGACAGGCGAGTACAATGAGCAGTTCTTC.

The chain recombines TRBV2 with TRBJ2-5; 12 nucleotides match TRBD2. Unmatched junction bases numbered 13, after V lost 7 bases and J lost 4 bases. Looked up from germline, CDR1 is SNHLY and CDR2 is FYNNEI. CDR3 length: 17 amino acids. The CDR3 sequence: CASNPGLAGPKGETQYF. The CDR3, as DNA: TGTGCCAGCAACCCGGGACTAGCGGGCCCGAAGGGAGAGACCCAGTACTTC.

V gene TRBV7-8 combines with J gene TRBJ2-7; TRBD1 aligns across 9 bases. The germline V gene encodes CDR1 SGHVS and CDR2 FQNEAQ. The junction had 7 bases not matched to a gene; V was cut back by 1 base and J by 3 bases. CDR3 length: 16 residues. CDR3 DNA: TGTGCCAGCAGCTTAGTGGACAGGGGAGGATTCTACGAGCAGTACTTC. Its translation: CASSLVDRGGFYEQYF.

In regard to this clone: A read error may account for a junction end that differs from germline. The chain recombines TRBV6-5 with TRBJ2-6; D perhaps matches TRBD1 (6 bases). From germline, CDR1 is MNHEY and CDR2 SVGAGI. This CDR3 spans 16 amino acids. The CDR3 reads CASSYDRRSGANGLTF. The DNA of the CDR3 is TGTGCCAGCAGTTACGACAGGCGCTCTGGGGCCAACGGCCTGACTTTC.